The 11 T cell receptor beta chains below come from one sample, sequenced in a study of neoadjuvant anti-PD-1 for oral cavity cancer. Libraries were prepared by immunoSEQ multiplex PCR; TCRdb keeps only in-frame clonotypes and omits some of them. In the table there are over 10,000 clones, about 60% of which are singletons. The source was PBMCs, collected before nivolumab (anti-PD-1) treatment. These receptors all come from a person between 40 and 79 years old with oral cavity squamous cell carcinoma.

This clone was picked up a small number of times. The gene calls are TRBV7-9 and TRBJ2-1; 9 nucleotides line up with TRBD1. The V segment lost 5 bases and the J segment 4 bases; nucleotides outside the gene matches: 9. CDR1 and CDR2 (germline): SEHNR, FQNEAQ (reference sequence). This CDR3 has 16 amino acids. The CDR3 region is CASSLLGQGKYNEQFF. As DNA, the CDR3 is TGTGCCAGCAGCCTGCTGGGACAGGGTAAATACAATGAGCAGTTCTTC.

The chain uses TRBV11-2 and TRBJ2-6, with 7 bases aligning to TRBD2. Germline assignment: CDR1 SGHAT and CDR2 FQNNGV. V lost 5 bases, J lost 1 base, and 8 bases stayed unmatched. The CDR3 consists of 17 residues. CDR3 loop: CASSPLALTSGANVLTF. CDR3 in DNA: TGTGCCAGCAGCCCACTAGCGCTGACTTCTGGGGCCAACGTCCTGACTTTC.

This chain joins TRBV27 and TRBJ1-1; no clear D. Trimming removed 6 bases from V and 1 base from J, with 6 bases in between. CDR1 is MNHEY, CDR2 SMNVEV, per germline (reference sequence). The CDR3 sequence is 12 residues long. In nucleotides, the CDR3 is TGTGCCAGCAGAACAGCGAACACTGAAGCTTTCTTT. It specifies CASRTANTEAFF.

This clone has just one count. The CDR3 region has the DNA TGTGCCAGCACCGGGACGGGGCTCAATGAGCAGTTCTTC. This gives the protein CASTGTGLNEQFF. The chain has TRBV6-1 and TRBJ2-1; TRBD1 or TRBD2 may be the D gene (5 bases each). Germline V CDR1 and CDR2: MNHNS, SASEGT. This CDR3 is built from 13 residues. V lost 7 bases and J lost 6, with 13 bases in between.

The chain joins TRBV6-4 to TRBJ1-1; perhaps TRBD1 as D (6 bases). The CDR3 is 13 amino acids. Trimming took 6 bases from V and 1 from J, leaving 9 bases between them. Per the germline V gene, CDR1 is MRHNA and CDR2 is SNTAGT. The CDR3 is CASSEGGNTEAFF. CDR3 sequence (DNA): TGTGCCAGCAGCGAGGGGGGGAACACTGAAGCTTTCTTT.

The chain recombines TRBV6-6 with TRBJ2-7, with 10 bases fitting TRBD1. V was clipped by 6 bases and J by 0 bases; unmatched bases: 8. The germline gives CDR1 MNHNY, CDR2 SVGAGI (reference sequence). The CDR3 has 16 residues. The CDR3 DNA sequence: TGTGCCAGCAGGTTTAGGACAGGGGGTTCCTCCTACGAGCAGTACTTC. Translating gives CASRFRTGGSSYEQYF.

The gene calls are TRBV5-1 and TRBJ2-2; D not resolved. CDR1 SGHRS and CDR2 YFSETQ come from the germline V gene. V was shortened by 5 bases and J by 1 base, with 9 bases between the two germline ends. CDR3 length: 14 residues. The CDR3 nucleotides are TGCGCCAGCAGGCCCGGCGGGAACACCGGGGAGCTGTTTTTT. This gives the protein CASRPGGNTGELFF.

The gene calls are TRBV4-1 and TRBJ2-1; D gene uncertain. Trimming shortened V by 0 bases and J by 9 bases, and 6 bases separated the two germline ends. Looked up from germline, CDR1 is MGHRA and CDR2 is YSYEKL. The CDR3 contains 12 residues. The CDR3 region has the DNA TGCGCCAGCAGCCAAGACGTTAGTGAGCAGTTCTTC. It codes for CASSQDVSEQFF.

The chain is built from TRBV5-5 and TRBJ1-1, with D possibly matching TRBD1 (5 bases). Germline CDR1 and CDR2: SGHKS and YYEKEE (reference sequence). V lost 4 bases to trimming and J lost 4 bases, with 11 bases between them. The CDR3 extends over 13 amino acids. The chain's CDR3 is CASSLDRFTEAFF. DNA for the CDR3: TGTGCCAGCAGCCTAGACAGATTCACTGAAGCTTTCTTT.

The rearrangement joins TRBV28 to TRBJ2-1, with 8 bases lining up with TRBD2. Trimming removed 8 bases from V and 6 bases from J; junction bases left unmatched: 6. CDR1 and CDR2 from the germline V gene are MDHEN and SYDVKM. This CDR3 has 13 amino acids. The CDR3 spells CASLAGGSNEQFF. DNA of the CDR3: TGTGCCAGCCTTGCGGGGGGAAGCAATGAGCAGTTCTTC.

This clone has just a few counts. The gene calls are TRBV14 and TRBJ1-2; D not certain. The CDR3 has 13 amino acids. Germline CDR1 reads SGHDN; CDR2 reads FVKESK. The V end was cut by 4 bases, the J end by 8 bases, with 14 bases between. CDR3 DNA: TGTGCCAGCAGCCGGACGGTGGTTGAAGGCTACACCTTC. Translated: CASSRTVVEGYTF.